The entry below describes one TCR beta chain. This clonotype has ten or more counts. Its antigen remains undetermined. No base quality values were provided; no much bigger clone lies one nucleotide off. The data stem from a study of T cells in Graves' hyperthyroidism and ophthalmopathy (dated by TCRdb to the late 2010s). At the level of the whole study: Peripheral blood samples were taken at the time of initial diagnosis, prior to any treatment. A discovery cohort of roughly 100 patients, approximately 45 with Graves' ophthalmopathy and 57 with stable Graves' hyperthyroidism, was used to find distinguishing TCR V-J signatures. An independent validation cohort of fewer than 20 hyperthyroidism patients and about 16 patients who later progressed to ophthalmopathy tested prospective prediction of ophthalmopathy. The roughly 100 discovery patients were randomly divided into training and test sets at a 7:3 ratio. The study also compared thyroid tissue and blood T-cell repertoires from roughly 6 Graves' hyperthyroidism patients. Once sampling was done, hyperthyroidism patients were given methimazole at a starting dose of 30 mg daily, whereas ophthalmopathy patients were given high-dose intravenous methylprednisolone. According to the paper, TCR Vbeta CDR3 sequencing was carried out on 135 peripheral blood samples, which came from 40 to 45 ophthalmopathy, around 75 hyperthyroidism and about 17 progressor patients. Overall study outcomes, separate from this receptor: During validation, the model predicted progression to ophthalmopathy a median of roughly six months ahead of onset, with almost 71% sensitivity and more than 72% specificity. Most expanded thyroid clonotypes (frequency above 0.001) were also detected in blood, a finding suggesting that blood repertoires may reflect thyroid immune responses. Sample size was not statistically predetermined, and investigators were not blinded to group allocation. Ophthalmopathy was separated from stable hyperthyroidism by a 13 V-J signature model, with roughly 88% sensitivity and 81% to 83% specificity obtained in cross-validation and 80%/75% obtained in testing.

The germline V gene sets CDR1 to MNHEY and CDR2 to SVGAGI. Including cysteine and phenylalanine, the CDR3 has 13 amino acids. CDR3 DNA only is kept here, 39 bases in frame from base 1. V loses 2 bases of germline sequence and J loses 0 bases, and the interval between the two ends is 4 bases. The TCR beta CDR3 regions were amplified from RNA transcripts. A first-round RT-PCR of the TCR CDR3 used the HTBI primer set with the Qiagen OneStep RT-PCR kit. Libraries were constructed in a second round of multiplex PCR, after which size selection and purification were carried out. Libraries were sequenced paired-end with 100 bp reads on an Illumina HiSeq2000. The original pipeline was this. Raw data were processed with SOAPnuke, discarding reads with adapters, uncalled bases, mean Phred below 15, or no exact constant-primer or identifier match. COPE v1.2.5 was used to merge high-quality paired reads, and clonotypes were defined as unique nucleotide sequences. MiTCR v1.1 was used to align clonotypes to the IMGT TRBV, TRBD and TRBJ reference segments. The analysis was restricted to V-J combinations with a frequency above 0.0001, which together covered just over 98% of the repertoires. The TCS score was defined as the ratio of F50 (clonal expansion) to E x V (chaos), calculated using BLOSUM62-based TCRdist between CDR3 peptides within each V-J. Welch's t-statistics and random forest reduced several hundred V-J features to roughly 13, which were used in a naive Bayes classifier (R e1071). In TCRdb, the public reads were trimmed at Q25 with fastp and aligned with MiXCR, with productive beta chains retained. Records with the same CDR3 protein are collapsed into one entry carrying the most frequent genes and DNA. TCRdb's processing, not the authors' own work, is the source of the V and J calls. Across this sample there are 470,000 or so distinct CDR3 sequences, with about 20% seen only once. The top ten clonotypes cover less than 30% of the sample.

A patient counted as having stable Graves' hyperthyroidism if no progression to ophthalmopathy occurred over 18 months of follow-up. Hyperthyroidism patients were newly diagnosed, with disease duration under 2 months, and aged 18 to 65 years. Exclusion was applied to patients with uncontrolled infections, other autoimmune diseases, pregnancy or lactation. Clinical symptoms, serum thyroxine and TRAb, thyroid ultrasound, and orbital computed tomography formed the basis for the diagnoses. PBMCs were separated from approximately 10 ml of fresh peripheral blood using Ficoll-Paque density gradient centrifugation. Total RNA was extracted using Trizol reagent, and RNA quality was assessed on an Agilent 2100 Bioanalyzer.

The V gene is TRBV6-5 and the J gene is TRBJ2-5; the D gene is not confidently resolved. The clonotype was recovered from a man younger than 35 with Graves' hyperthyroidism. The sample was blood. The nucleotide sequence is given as TGTGCCAGCAGTTACGGCTACCAAGAGACCCAGTACTTC. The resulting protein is CASSYGYQETQYF.